This T cell receptor (beta chain) was profiled in a study of cytomegalovirus exposure and HLA in healthy donors. The study, taken as a whole, reports: Association of a missense DCLRE1C variant with TCR beta V- and J-gene trimming was reported in a later analysis.

This CDR3 contains 14 residues. The germline gives CDR1 MGHDK, CDR2 SYGVNS. After removal of 4 bases from V and 4 bases from J, the junction contained 4 bases not matched to a gene. On this clone itself: The antigen remains undetermined. This specimen includes other DNA sequences encoding the same CDR3.

Use of 60 Vbeta and 13 Jbeta primers characterized the PCR. Profiling relied on immunoSEQ multiplex PCR, and the TCRdb table lists in-frame clones only, not all of them. This sample has fewer than 200,000 clones, with over 60% found just once. This rearrangement joins TRBV25-1 to TRBJ2-7, with TRBD1 identical over 10 bases. Sequencing was performed on PBMCs. This TCR was sampled from a man aged 35-49 years in good health and CMV-seropositive. This chain's CDR3 is CASSGPGQGYEQYF. DNA of the CDR3: TGTGCCAGCAGTGGCCCGGGACAGGGGTACGAGCAGTACTTC.